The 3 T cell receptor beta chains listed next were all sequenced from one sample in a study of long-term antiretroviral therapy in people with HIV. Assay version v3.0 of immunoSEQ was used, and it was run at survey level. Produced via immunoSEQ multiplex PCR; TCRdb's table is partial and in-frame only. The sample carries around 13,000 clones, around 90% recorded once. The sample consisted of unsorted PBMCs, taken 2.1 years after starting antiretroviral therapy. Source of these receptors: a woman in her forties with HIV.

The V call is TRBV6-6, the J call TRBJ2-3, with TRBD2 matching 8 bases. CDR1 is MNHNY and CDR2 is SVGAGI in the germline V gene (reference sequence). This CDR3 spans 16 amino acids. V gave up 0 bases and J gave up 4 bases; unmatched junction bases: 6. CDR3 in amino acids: CASSYSIAGGSDTQYF. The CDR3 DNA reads TGTGCCAGCAGTTACTCGATCGCGGGGGGATCAGATACGCAGTATTTT.

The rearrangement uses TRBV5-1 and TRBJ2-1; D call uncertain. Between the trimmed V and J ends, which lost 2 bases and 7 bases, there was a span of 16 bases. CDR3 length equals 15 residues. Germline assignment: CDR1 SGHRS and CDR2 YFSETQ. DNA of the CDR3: TGCGCCAGCAGCTTCTCTCTGGTGGCAACTAATGAGCAGTTCTTC. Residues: CASSFSLVATNEQFF. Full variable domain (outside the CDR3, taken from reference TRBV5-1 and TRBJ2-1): KAGVTQTPRYLIKTRGQQVTLSCSPISGHRSVSWYQQTPGQGLQFLFEYFSETQRNKGNFPGRFSGRQFSNSRSEMNVSTLELGDSALYLCASSFSLVATNEQFFGPGTRLTVL.

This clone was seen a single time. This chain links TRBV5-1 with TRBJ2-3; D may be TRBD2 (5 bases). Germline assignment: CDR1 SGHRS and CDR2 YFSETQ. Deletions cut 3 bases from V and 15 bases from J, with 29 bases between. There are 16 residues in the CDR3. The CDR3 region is CASSSRPSPNTDTPYF. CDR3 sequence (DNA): TGCGCCAGCAGCTCCCGCCCTAGCCCTAACACAGATACGCCTTATTTT. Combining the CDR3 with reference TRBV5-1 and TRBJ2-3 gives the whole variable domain KAGVTQTPRYLIKTRGQQVTLSCSPISGHRSVSWYQQTPGQGLQFLFEYFSETQRNKGNFPGRFSGRQFSNSRSEMNVSTLELGDSALYLCASSSRPSPNTDTPYFGPGTRLTVL.